A single sample is the source of the 27 T cell receptor beta chains below, sequenced in a study of cytomegalovirus exposure and HLA in healthy donors. Both 60 Vbeta primers and 13 Jbeta primers went into the PCR. Assay: immunoSEQ multiplex PCR; the TCRdb copy retains only in-frame clones and omits some. The sample includes about 300,000 clones, around 86% of them seen just once. Material: PBMCs. Every receptor here comes from a man aged 40-50 years in good health and CMV-seropositive.

The V call is TRBV6-5, the J call TRBJ1-2, with D unresolved. Trimming left V 5 bases short and J 2 bases short, with 12 bases between. CDR3 size: 14 residues. Germline V gene lookup returns CDR1 MNHEY and CDR2 SVGAGI. The CDR3 coding sequence is TGTGCCAGCAGTGAATTCGGGGTCAACTATGGCTACACCTTC. Its translation is CASSEFGVNYGYTF.

V and J are TRBV28 and TRBJ2-2, with 9 bases matching TRBD1. Germline assignment: CDR1 MDHEN and CDR2 SYDVKM. The CDR3 totals 22 residues. V was pared by 2 bases and J by 4 bases, with 23 bases of the junction left unmatched. This CDR3 is CASSLMTYGQGRGYFGTGELFF. The CDR3 DNA follows: TGTGCCAGCAGTTTAATGACCTATGGACAGGGGAGGGGATACTTTGGCACCGGGGAGCTGTTTTTT.

CDR3 DNA: TGTGCCAGCAGTTACGGGCAGAACTATGGCTACACCTTC. Translation: CASSYGQNYGYTF. The genes are TRBV6-6 and TRBJ1-2, with D unclear. Between the trimmed V and J ends, which lost 2 bases and 2 bases, there was a span of 6 bases. The CDR3 extends over 13 amino acids. The germline CDR1 and CDR2 sequences are MNHNY and SVGAGI (reference sequence).

This clone was counted a single time. A junction end diverges from the germline sequence, so it may reflect a read error. The chain carries TRBV19 and TRBJ2-5; D may be TRBD2 (5 bases). Germline CDR1 is LNHDA and CDR2 is SQIVND (reference sequence). This CDR3 has 14 amino acids. CDR3 in amino acids: CASSIGGPGETQYF. The DNA of the CDR3 is TGTGCCAGTAGCATAGGCGGGCCCGGGGAGACCCAGTACTTC.

The rearrangement links TRBV7-8 to TRBJ1-1; 10 bases match TRBD1. Losses at the gene ends were 4 bases for V and 4 bases for J; bases not matched to a gene: 6. CDR1 is SGHVS and CDR2 is FQNEAQ in the germline V gene. CDR3 size: 15 residues. The CDR3 nucleotides are TGTGCCAGCAGCTCGTCCGGGACAGGGGTCACTGAAGCTTTCTTT. This sequence encodes CASSSSGTGVTEAFF.

The chain has TRBV6-1 and TRBJ2-7, with a tentative D call TRBD1 (5 bases). CDR3 length equals 15 residues. Germline V gene sequence: CDR1 MNHNS, CDR2 SASEGT. Trimming took off 4 bases at V and 2 bases at J, with 15 bases between the two ends. In DNA form, the CDR3 reads TGTGCCAGCAGTGTTGGGGCGAGAGCCACCTACGAGCAGTACTTC. It encodes CASSVGARATYEQYF.

The CDR3 sequence: CASSATGISSPEAFF. The CDR3 DNA reads as TGTGCCAGCAGCGCTACCGGGATCTCATCTCCTGAAGCTTTCTTT. This sequence joins TRBV27 and TRBJ1-1, with unresolved D. This CDR3 is 15 amino acids long. Between the trimmed V and J ends, which lost 6 bases and 6 bases, there was a span of 20 bases. The germline gives CDR1 MNHEY, CDR2 SMNVEV (reference sequence).

This chain connects TRBV19 to TRBJ1-2; TRBD1 matches at 8 bases. This CDR3 is 16 amino acids long. Germline lookup yields CDR1 LNHDA and CDR2 SQIVND (reference sequence). Trimming at V came to 7 bases and at J to 2 bases, leaving 12 bases not matched to a gene. Written as DNA, the CDR3 is TGTGCCAGTACCTACGCAGGGGGCGGTATAAACTATGGCTACACCTTC. Amino acid sequence: CASTYAGGGINYGYTF. The entire variable domain, with the rest obtained from reference TRBV19 and TRBJ1-2, is as follows: DGGITQSPKYLFRKEGQNVTLSCEQNLNHDAMYWYRQDPGQGLRLIYYSQIVNDFQKGDIAEGYSVSREKKESFPLTVTSAQKNPTAFYLCASTYAGGGINYGYTFGSGTRLTVV.

The J gene is TRBJ2-5, the V gene TRBV18, with 10 bases aligning to TRBD1. The DNA end is more similar to TRBJ2-7, so the J call may be wrong. Germline V gene lookup returns CDR1 KGHSH and CDR2 LQKENI. CDR3 size: 14 residues. This chain's CDR3 is CASSRGQGVYEQYF. Written as DNA, the CDR3 is TGTGCCAGCTCGCGAGGACAGGGGGTCTACGAGCAGTACTTC.

This chain connects TRBV18 to TRBJ1-3; D is unresolved. This CDR3 has 14 amino acids. CDR1 and CDR2 from the germline V gene are KGHSH and LQKENI. The ends were cut back, 3 bases at V and 0 bases at J, with 6 bases in the middle. CDR3 DNA: TGTGCCAGCTCACCGCAGGCCTCTGGAAACACCATATATTTT. It specifies CASSPQASGNTIYF.

The chain uses TRBV4-2 and TRBJ2-7; TRBD2 matches at 10 bases. The CDR3 is 16 residues long. V was clipped by 3 bases and J by 3 bases; unmatched bases: 8. Germline CDR1 LGHNA, CDR2 YNFKEQ. The CDR3 sequence: CASSQESGTSVYEQYF. CDR3 bases: TGTGCCAGCAGCCAGGAGAGCGGGACTAGCGTCTACGAGCAGTACTTC.

This chain connects TRBV30 to TRBJ2-1; TRBD1 is a possible D gene (5 bases). V was shortened by 0 bases and J by 8 bases, with 14 bases between the two germline ends. Per the germline V gene, CDR1 is GTSNPN and CDR2 is SVGIG (reference sequence). The CDR3 sequence is 14 residues long. CDR3 DNA sequence: TGTGCCTGGAGTGTACCAGGGATGGTCGATGAGCAGTTCTTC. It specifies CAWSVPGMVDEQFF.

The chain links TRBV10-3 to TRBJ2-7; perhaps TRBD2 as D (6 bases). This CDR3 is 15 amino acids long. Deletions cut 6 bases from V and 2 bases from J, with 17 bases between. Germline loops: CDR1 ENHRY, CDR2 SYGVKD. CDR3 DNA: TGTGCCATCAGCGATATAGCGGCGAACACCTACGAGCAGTACTTC. It translates to CAISDIAANTYEQYF.

In its sample, this clone was seen once. This chain links TRBV5-8 with TRBJ2-1; perhaps TRBD1 as D (5 bases). The germline CDR1 and CDR2 sequences are SGHTS and YDEGEE. V shed 0 bases and J shed 12 bases, with 13 bases lying between them. The CDR3 covers 13 residues. CDR3: CASSLGGYGGQFF. CDR3 nucleotide sequence: TGTGCCAGCAGCTTGGGGGGCTACGGTGGGCAGTTCTTC.

This clone appeared a few times. V gene TRBV7-6 combines with J gene TRBJ1-3; D remains unclear. The V gene's germline CDR1 is SGHVS and CDR2 FNYEAQ. The CDR3 length is 13 residues. V lost 5 bases and J lost 4, with 9 bases in between. In DNA, the CDR3 is TGTGCCAGCAGCACCCGAGTGGGAAACACCATATATTTT. It codes for CASSTRVGNTIYF.

This clone came up once. At one end, the junction sequence differs from germline, possibly due to a read error. This chain links TRBV5-1 with TRBJ2-3; 9 bases match TRBD2. Germline lookup yields CDR1 SGHRS and CDR2 YFSETQ. This CDR3 has 14 residues. The CDR3 nucleotides read TGCGCCAGCAGTTATGGGACTAGCACAGATACGCGGTATTTT. Translated, it gives CASSYGTSTDTRYF.

The chain links TRBV10-3 to TRBJ2-5; D is possibly TRBD2 (5 bases). The CDR3 loop spans 14 amino acids. V lost 1 base and J lost 5, with 11 bases in between. Per the germline V gene, CDR1 is ENHRY and CDR2 is SYGVKD. For the CDR3, the DNA is TGTGCCATCAGTGAGTTTGGGAGAGGGGAGACCCAGTACTTC. This encodes CAISEFGRGETQYF.

The V gene is TRBV28, the J gene TRBJ2-7, with a weak D call TRBD2 (6 bases). V shed 11 bases and J shed 3 bases, with 11 bases lying between them. This CDR3 comprises 11 residues. Germline-derived CDR1 and CDR2 are MDHEN and SYDVKM. CDR3 DNA: TGTGCCGGGGGGTCGGTCTACGAGCAGTACTTC. Protein product: CAGGSVYEQYF.

This rearrangement joins TRBV4-3 to TRBJ2-1; 7 nucleotides agree with TRBD2. After removal of 0 bases from V and 1 base from J, the junction contained 0 bases not matched to a gene. Germline CDR1 reads LGHNA; CDR2 reads YSLEER. CDR3 length: 15 amino acids. CDR3 coding DNA: TGCGCCAGCAGCCAAGACGGGAGGTCCTACAATGAGCAGTTCTTC. Its translation is CASSQDGRSYNEQFF.

In the case of this clone: This sample also contains other DNA sequences that code for the same CDR3. CDR3 DNA: TGCGCCAGCAGCTTGGGCCCAGGGGGCTCTGGGGCCAACGTCCTGACTTTC. Encoded protein: CASSLGPGGSGANVLTF. The chain is built from TRBV5-1 and TRBJ2-6, with TRBD1 matching over 7 bases. The length of the CDR3 is 17 residues. V was pared by 0 bases and J by 0 bases, with 3 bases of the junction left unmatched. The germline gives CDR1 SGHRS, CDR2 YFSETQ.

Notes on this clone: This CDR3 is also generated by other DNA sequences in the sample. V gene TRBV5-1 combines with J gene TRBJ1-1; D is possibly TRBD1 (5 bases). There are 13 residues in the CDR3. Germline CDR1 is SGHRS and CDR2 is YFSETQ. V dropped 4 bases and J dropped 2 bases, with 9 bases sitting between them. The DNA for the CDR3 is TGCGCCAGCAGCCTAACAGGAAACACTGAAGCTTTCTTT. Translated: CASSLTGNTEAFF.

The chain employs TRBV2 and TRBJ1-1; D not certain. The V end was cut by 8 bases, the J end by 5 bases, with 12 bases between. The CDR3 has 12 residues. The germline V gene encodes CDR1 SNHLY and CDR2 FYNNEI. CDR3 bases: TGTGCCAGCCCAATGGCGGGGACTGAAGCTTTCTTT. It is translated as CASPMAGTEAFF.

The chain employs TRBV6-1 and TRBJ2-5; 9 positions match TRBD1. The end of the DNA aligns better with TRBJ2-7, so the J call may be wrong. The CDR3 spans 14 residues. From germline, CDR1 is MNHNS and CDR2 SASEGT. The CDR3 region is CASRAGQGSYEQYF. As DNA, the CDR3 is TGTGCCAGCAGAGCGGGACAGGGTTCCTACGAGCAGTACTTC.

This chain uses TRBV28 with TRBJ2-2; 16 nucleotides align to TRBD2. The germline CDR1 and CDR2 sequences are MDHEN and SYDVKM. The trim removed 7 bases at V and 7 bases at J, leaving 6 bases unmatched. The CDR3 has 16 residues. This chain's CDR3 is CASIDGTSGRGGELFF. The DNA of the CDR3 is TGTGCCAGCATCGATGGGACTAGCGGGAGGGGCGGGGAGCTGTTTTTT.

CDR3 nucleotides: TGTGCCAGTAGTGCCTGGACAGGGATGAACACTGAAGCTTTCTTT. It yields the protein CASSAWTGMNTEAFF. The chain combines TRBV19 with TRBJ1-1; TRBD1 aligns across 8 bases. V trimming: 5 bases; J trimming: 0 bases; junction bases outside the gene matches: 5. CDR3 length equals 15 residues. The germline gives CDR1 LNHDA, CDR2 SQIVND (reference sequence).

Only a few counts were recorded for this clone. The genes are TRBV7-9 and TRBJ2-5; 12 bases fit TRBD1. Germline CDR1 is SEHNR and CDR2 is FQNEAQ (reference sequence). There are 15 residues in the CDR3. V dropped 3 bases and J dropped 10; count of bases not matched to a gene: 9. Here the CDR3 reads CASSLVMGTGGDQYF. In nucleotides, the CDR3 is TGTGCCAGCAGCTTGGTCATGGGGACAGGGGGCGACCAGTACTTC.

The V and J genes are TRBV5-1 and TRBJ2-5; D not resolved. Germline lookup yields CDR1 SGHRS and CDR2 YFSETQ. Deletions cut 1 base from V and 2 bases from J, with 9 bases between. The CDR3 has 14 residues. Here the CDR3 reads CASSLSQPQETQYF. The CDR3 DNA follows: TGCGCCAGCAGCTTGTCACAGCCTCAAGAGACCCAGTACTTC.